The 10 T cell receptor beta chains in this list originate from one sample, sequenced in a study of T cell responses to AZD1222 COVID-19 vaccine. The protocol was immunoSEQ multiplex PCR, while the TCRdb copy is restricted to in-frame clones and leaves out a portion. The sample consists of 140,000 to 150,000 clones, roughly 90% of them appearing once. Sequencing used peripheral blood, obtained 28 days after the second AZD1222 dose. These receptors came from an adult who received the AZD1222 COVID-19 vaccine.

The rearrangement uses TRBV7-9 and TRBJ1-2; 9 bases agree with TRBD1. Germline V gene data show CDR1 as SEHNR and CDR2 as FQNEAQ (reference sequence). The CDR3 totals 15 residues. Trimming at V came to 0 bases and at J to 3 bases, leaving 2 bases not matched to a gene. The chain's CDR3 is CASSLAGDRDYGYTF. The CDR3 DNA sequence: TGTGCCAGCAGCTTAGCGGGGGACAGGGACTATGGCTACACCTTC. Full variable domain (missing parts from reference TRBV7-9 and TRBJ1-2): DTGVSQNPRHKITKRGQNVTFRCDPISEHNRLYWYRQTLGQGPEFLTYFQNEAQLEKSRLLSDRFSAERPKGSFSTLEIQRTEQGDSAMYLCASSLAGDRDYGYTFGSGTRLTVV.

This rearrangement joins TRBV6-1 to TRBJ1-3, with D hard to call. This CDR3 has 16 residues. V lost 4 bases and J lost 0, with 13 bases in between. From germline, CDR1 is MNHNS and CDR2 SASEGT. The CDR3: CASSVSVPSSGNTIYF. DNA for the CDR3: TGTGCCAGCAGTGTGAGCGTTCCAAGCTCTGGAAACACCATATATTTT.

The chain employs TRBV13 and TRBJ1-1; D not certain. CDR1 is PRHDT and CDR2 is FYEKMQ in the germline V gene (reference sequence). V was shortened by 4 bases and J by 0 bases, with 6 bases between the two germline ends. CDR3 length: 13 residues. This chain's CDR3 is CASSSRMNTEAFF. CDR3 DNA sequence: TGTGCCAGCAGCTCCCGTATGAACACTGAAGCTTTCTTT. Based on the CDR3 plus reference TRBV13 and TRBJ1-1, the full variable domain is AAGVIQSPRHLIKEKRETATLKCYPIPRHDTVYWYQQGPGQDPQFLISFYEKMQSDKGSIPDRFSAQQFSDYHSELNMSSLELGDSALYFCASSSRMNTEAFFGQGTRLTVV.

V usage is TRBV11-3 and J usage is TRBJ2-1, with D perhaps TRBD2 (5 bases). CDR1 and CDR2 (germline): SGHNT, YENEEA. V was trimmed by 2 bases and J by 2 bases, leaving 10 bases between them. The CDR3 loop spans 15 amino acids. CDR3 bases: TGTGCCAGCAGCTTATCCGGGGATGCCTACAATGAGCAGTTCTTC. Translated, it gives CASSLSGDAYNEQFF.

This clone was observed once. This sequence joins TRBV5-4 and TRBJ1-1; D is ambiguous. The CDR3 runs to 15 residues. Germline CDR1 and CDR2: SGHNT and YYREEE (reference sequence). V lost 6 bases and J lost 1, with 16 bases in between. The CDR3 protein is CASNSGGRQNTEAFF. In DNA, the CDR3 is TGTGCCAGCAACTCGGGAGGGAGACAGAACACTGAAGCTTTCTTT.

The CDR3 DNA follows: TGTGCCTGGAGTGTGGGACTAGCGGGGTTAGAGACCCAGTACTTC. Protein sequence: CAWSVGLAGLETQYF. The V call is TRBV30, the J call TRBJ2-5, with 13 bases fitting TRBD2. Unmatched junction bases numbered 2, after V lost 0 bases and J lost 4 bases. Germline CDR1 reads GTSNPN; CDR2 reads SVGIG (reference sequence). The CDR3 length is 15 residues.

The CDR3 loop reads CASSFLGGETEAFF. DNA for the CDR3: TGTGCCAGCAGCTTCCTCGGGGGGGAAACTGAAGCTTTCTTT. This rearrangement joins TRBV7-9 to TRBJ1-1, with a tentative D call TRBD1 (5 bases). Germline V gene data show CDR1 as SEHNR and CDR2 as FQNEAQ (reference sequence). Trimming removed 3 bases from V and 5 bases from J, with 13 bases in between. The CDR3 is 14 amino acids.

The rearrangement links TRBV19 to TRBJ2-7, with D perhaps being TRBD1 or TRBD2 (6 bases each). V gave up 1 base and J gave up 2 bases, with 12 bases separating them. The V gene's germline CDR1 is LNHDA and CDR2 SQIVND (reference sequence). The CDR3 has 15 amino acids. CDR3 residues: CASSIGAGHTYEQYF. In DNA form, the CDR3 reads TGTGCCAGTAGTATAGGTGCGGGACATACCTACGAGCAGTACTTC.

The chain combines TRBV5-1 with TRBJ1-1, with 8 bases matching TRBD1. The CDR3 spans 16 residues. Germline V gene data show CDR1 as SGHRS and CDR2 as YFSETQ. V lost 4 bases to trimming and J lost 1 base; unmatched junction nucleotides: 9. DNA of the CDR3: TGCGCCAGCAGCAGGGACAGGCTAGGATGGAACACTGAAGCTTTCTTT. Residues: CASSRDRLGWNTEAFF.

The V call is TRBV19, the J call TRBJ2-4, with TRBD2 matching 16 bases. Per the germline V gene, CDR1 is LNHDA and CDR2 is SQIVND (reference sequence). The CDR3 length is 17 residues. The trim removed 5 bases at V and 7 bases at J, leaving 8 bases unmatched. This CDR3 is CASSSSTGLAGGNIQYF. In DNA, the CDR3 is TGTGCCAGTAGTTCCTCGACGGGACTAGCGGGGGGGAACATTCAGTACTTC. The full variable domain, with the rest looked up from reference TRBV19 and TRBJ2-4, is DGGITQSPKYLFRKEGQNVTLSCEQNLNHDAMYWYRQDPGQGLRLIYYSQIVNDFQKGDIAEGYSVSREKKESFPLTVTSAQKNPTAFYLCASSSSTGLAGGNIQYFGAGTRLSVL.